These 2 T cell receptor beta chains were all obtained from the same sample, sequenced in a study of blood T cell repertoires in COVID-19. Clones were sequenced by immunoSEQ multiplex PCR, and TCRdb holds only the in-frame ones, with some missing. Of a few hundred thousand clones in the sample, 70% to 90% were seen once. The sequencing sample was made of peripheral blood. The receptors here all came from a human donor in a cohort sampled during active COVID-19.

V and J are TRBV5-4 and TRBJ1-1; D might be TRBD1 (5 bases). Germline V gene sequence: CDR1 SGHNT, CDR2 YYREEE (reference sequence). The V end was cut by 4 bases, the J end by 0 bases, with 16 bases between. The CDR3 runs to 16 residues. DNA of the CDR3: TGTGCCAGCAGCGCCGGGGGGGGGTCGTTGAACACTGAAGCTTTCTTT. This codes for CASSAGGGSLNTEAFF.

This clone was picked up one time. The V and J genes are TRBV24-1 and TRBJ1-5; D might be TRBD1 (6 bases). V lost 4 bases and J 5 bases, leaving 11 bases between the germline ends. The CDR3 has 14 residues. CDR1 is KGHDR, CDR2 SFDVKD, per germline. CDR3 residues: CATSDDTGYQPQHF. The CDR3 nucleotides are TGTGCCACCAGTGACGATACAGGGTATCAGCCCCAGCATTTT.